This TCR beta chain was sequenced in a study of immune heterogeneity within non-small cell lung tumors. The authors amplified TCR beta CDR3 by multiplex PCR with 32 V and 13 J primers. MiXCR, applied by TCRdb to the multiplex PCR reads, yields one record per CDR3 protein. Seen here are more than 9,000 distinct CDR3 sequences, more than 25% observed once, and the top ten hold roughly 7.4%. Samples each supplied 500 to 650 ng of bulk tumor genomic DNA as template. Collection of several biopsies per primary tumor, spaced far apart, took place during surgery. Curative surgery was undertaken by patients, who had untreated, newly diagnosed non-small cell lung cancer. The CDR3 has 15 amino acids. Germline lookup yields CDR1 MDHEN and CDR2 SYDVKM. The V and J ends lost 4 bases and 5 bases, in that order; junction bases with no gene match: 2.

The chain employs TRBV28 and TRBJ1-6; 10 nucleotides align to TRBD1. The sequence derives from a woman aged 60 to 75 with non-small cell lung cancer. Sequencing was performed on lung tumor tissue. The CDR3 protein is CASSSGTGDNSPLHF. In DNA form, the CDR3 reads TGTGCCAGCAGTTCCGGGACAGGGGATAATTCACCCCTCCACTTT.